This T cell receptor beta chain was captured in a study of blood T cell repertoires in COVID-19. About the research overall: The samples span acute and convalescent COVID-19 from the United States, Italy and Spain.

This CDR3 is 16 amino acids long. Germline-derived CDR1 and CDR2 are MDHEN and SYDVKM. Unmatched junction bases numbered 6, after V lost 1 base and J lost 2 bases. Some clones are missing from TCRdb's copy, which holds only in-frame ones; the method was immunoSEQ multiplex PCR. The data contain 250,000 to 350,000 clones, about 88% of them singletons. This chain uses TRBV28 with TRBJ2-7; TRBD1 matches at 9 bases. This sequence originates from a woman aged 70 to 79 with COVID-19, enrolled during active disease. The sequencing sample was made of peripheral blood. CDR3 sequence: CASSLFEQGAAYEQYF. The CDR3 DNA is TGTGCCAGCAGTTTATTTGAACAGGGGGCCGCCTACGAGCAGTACTTC.